A selection of T cell receptor beta chains follows, all from one sample in a study of T cells in narcolepsy. Produced via immunoSEQ multiplex PCR; TCRdb's table is partial and in-frame only. The profile shows tens of thousands of clones, 87% of them singletons. What was sequenced was memory (CD45RA-) CD4+ T cells from blood. The source is a human donor in good health. CDR3s include the opening cysteine and the closing phenylalanine or tryptophan. The D gene is left open where the match is weak. Clone size, where shown, is once, few, many, or a class for clones that have expanded.

TRBV7-2	-	-	TRBJ2-7	TGTGCCAGCAGCTTCGGCGGGGCGGACGAGCAGTACTTC	CASSFGGADEQYF
TRBV12-5	TRBD2	-	TRBJ2-3	TGTGCTAGTGGTTTCTCCGGCGGGGGGCTGAATACGCAGTATTTT	CASGFSGGGLNTQYF
TRBV19	-	-	TRBJ1-1	TGTGCCAGTAGGATCCTTAGCCAGAACACTGAAGCTTTCTTT	CASRILSQNTEAFF
TRBV29-1	TRBD2	-	TRBJ2-1	TGCAGCGCTCCGCTAGCGGGGAGACCCAATGAGCAGTTCTTC	CSAPLAGRPNEQFF
TRBV2	-	-	TRBJ2-6	TGTGCCAGCAGTGGGCGAGGGAGTGAAGTTGGGGCCAACGTCCTGACTTTC	CASSGRGSEVGANVLTF
TRBV6-1	-	once	TRBJ2-3	TGTGCCAGCCGGGACTCGGGCACAGATACGCAGTATTTT	CASRDSGTDTQYF
TRBV25-1	TRBD1	-	TRBJ1-2	TGTGCCAGCGGAGGACAGGGTCCTTCTGGCTACACCTTC	CASGGQGPSGYTF
TRBV28	TRBD1	once	TRBJ1-2	TGTGCCAGCAGTTTCGGGGGACAGCGCGCCTATGGCTACACCTTC	CASSFGGQRAYGYTF
TRBV30	-	-	TRBJ2-7	TGTGCCTGGAGTAGGACAGCCTCCTACGAGCAGTACTTC	CAWSRTASYEQYF
TRBV19	-	-	TRBJ1-1	TGTGCCAGTAGTATATTTTCCTCCCGCGACGAAAGGGTGTCGGGAGCTTTCTTT	CASSIFSSRDERVSGAFF